The clone carrying this T cell receptor (beta chain) was seen more than once but under ten times. Its antigen is not identified. The data were taken from a study of T cell repertoires in cytomegalovirus infection. TCRdb used MiXCR to reprocess the reads, holding one entry per CDR3 protein. The table records about 900,000 distinct CDR3 sequences, roughly 31% of them present only once. Germline V lookup: CDR1 SGHVS, CDR2 FQNEAQ. The V gene lost 5 bases and the J gene lost 1 base, with 11 bases spanning the gap. This CDR3 spans 14 amino acids. The specimen was cultured CD8+ T cells from PBMCs, collected from culture after CMV antigen stimulation. The chain is built from TRBV7-8 and TRBJ1-2; weak D call: TRBD1 (5 bases). The source is a human donor in good health (CMV status not recorded). Some clones in this sample may be carry-over from other donors' samples. The CDR3 protein is CASSPGRINYGYTF. CDR3 DNA: TGTGCCAGCAGCCCGGGACGGATTAACTATGGCTACACCTTC.